Listed here are 3 T cell receptor beta chains from one sample, sequenced in a study of shared clonotypes between healthy human individuals. The data were produced by immunoSEQ multiplex PCR, yet TCRdb's version contains in-frame clones alone and is incomplete. The sample records more than 1,200,000 clones, 98% to 99% being singletons. Specimen: naive CD4+ T cells sorted from blood. Subset here: CD45RA+ positively selected. The receptors come from a man in his thirties or forties in good health.

This chain joins TRBV29-1 and TRBJ2-2; 9 bases are a match to TRBD1. There are 14 residues in the CDR3. Trimming took 4 bases from V and 8 from J; bases not matched to a gene: 8. Germline CDR1 and CDR2: SQVTM and ANQGSEA. CDR3 nucleotide sequence: TGCAGCGTTGTAGGACAGGGGATGCAGGGGGAGCTGTTTTTT. The encoded protein is CSVVGQGMQGELFF.

This sequence joins TRBV5-1 and TRBJ2-1; TRBD1 aligns across 10 bases. Unmatched junction bases numbered 11, after V lost 4 bases and J lost 7 bases. The CDR3 runs to 16 residues. Germline V gene lookup returns CDR1 SGHRS and CDR2 YFSETQ. In DNA form, the CDR3 reads TGCGCCAGCAGCCCCTCTGGGGGACAGGGGATAAATGAGCAGTTCTTC. Translation: CASSPSGGQGINEQFF.

The chain is built from TRBV28 and TRBJ2-7, with D uncertain. The V end lost 5 bases, the J end lost 0 bases, and 14 bases lay between the germline ends. Looked up from germline, CDR1 is MDHEN and CDR2 is SYDVKM. The CDR3 contains 15 residues. The CDR3: CASSPSEVLSYEQYF. CDR3 sequence (DNA): TGTGCCAGCAGTCCCAGTGAGGTCCTCTCCTACGAGCAGTACTTC.